This T cell receptor beta chain originates from a study of blood T cell repertoires in COVID-19. Overall study: From the United States, Italy and Spain came samples of acute and convalescent COVID-19. PBMCs, B-cell-depleted T cells, or T cells were the source of the cDNA or gDNA that made up the material.

Per germline, CDR1 LGHDT and CDR2 YNNKEL (reference sequence). CDR3 length: 14 amino acids. V was clipped by 4 bases and J by 5 bases; unmatched bases: 5. As originally analysed: For nucleated cells, counts were estimated from reference gene primer amplification. The repertoire was sequenced with immunoSEQ multiplex PCR; TCRdb's copy has only in-frame clones and lacks some. D and trimming were read from the DNA, whereas the V and J calls and clone size are those reported in that table. This sample has approximately 190,000 clones, with about four fifths found just once. The sample consisted of peripheral blood. The chain joins TRBV3-1 (or the pseudogene TRBV3-2) to TRBJ1-1, with TRBD1 matching 9 bases. The TCR sequence derives from a man in his fifties or sixties with acute or convalescent COVID-19. In DNA form, the CDR3 reads TGTGCCAGCAGCCTCGGGACAGGGAGGACTGAAGCTTTCTTT. As protein: CASSLGTGRTEAFF.